The next 15 T cell receptor beta chains were all read from a single sample in a study of CD4 T cells in relation to SARS-CoV-2 and coronaviruses. These TCRs' antigens remain unknown. Profiling relied on immunoSEQ multiplex PCR, and the TCRdb table lists in-frame clones only, not all of them. The profile shows about 37,000 clones, around 82% of them singletons. Sequences were obtained from naive CD4+ T cells from PBMCs, cultured in vitro. Subset: naive CD4+ T cells isolated by negative enrichment. These receptors were obtained from an adult with COVID-19.

V gene TRBV30 combines with J gene TRBJ1-4; the D is unclear. Germline V gene sequence: CDR1 GTSNPN, CDR2 SVGIG (reference sequence). This CDR3 is 13 amino acids long. V was trimmed by 3 bases and J by 8 bases, leaving 13 bases between them. Here the CDR3 reads CAWSPGLAEKLFF. CDR3 sequence (DNA): TGTGCCTGGAGCCCCGGACTTGCCGAAAAACTGTTTTTT.

V usage is TRBV28 and J usage is TRBJ2-2; 7 bases fit TRBD2. The ends lost 3 bases at V and 1 base at J; junction bases unmatched: 5. The CDR3 is 16 amino acids. Per germline, CDR1 MDHEN and CDR2 SYDVKM. CDR3 loop: CASSLAGVRNTGELFF. For the CDR3, the DNA is TGTGCCAGCAGTTTGGCGGGAGTACGGAACACCGGGGAGCTGTTTTTT.

J is TRBJ2-1 and V is TRBV2, with 9 bases aligning to TRBD2. Germline values: CDR1 SNHLY, CDR2 FYNNEI. J gave up 15 bases and V 0 bases, and 15 bases lay outside the gene matches. The CDR3 extends over 16 amino acids. The CDR3 loop is CASSEAAATSGLGGFF. CDR3 nucleotides: TGTGCCAGCAGTGAAGCCGCCGCGACTAGCGGCCTCGGGGGGTTCTTC.

This clone has only one observation. V usage is TRBV4-2 and J usage is TRBJ1-2; 8 bases agree with TRBD1. CDR3 length: 16 amino acids. Germline V gives CDR1 LGHNA, CDR2 YNFKEQ. V lost 4 bases and J lost 6; bases outside the gene matches: 13. CDR3 nucleotide sequence: TGTGCCAGCAGCCCGCTCCAAGGGACAGGAATTGATGGCTACACCTTC. Protein sequence: CASSPLQGTGIDGYTF.

The chain has TRBV7-9 and TRBJ2-1, with TRBD2 matching over 7 bases. Germline V gene lookup returns CDR1 SEHNR and CDR2 FQNEAQ (reference sequence). CDR3 length: 16 residues. V lost 7 bases and J lost 5; bases outside the gene matches: 14. The DNA for the CDR3 is TGTGCCAGCATAGGAGGGCGGGAGCGGGTGAACAATGAGCAGTTCTTC. Translating gives CASIGGRERVNNEQFF.

The chain uses TRBV18 and TRBJ2-1, with D unresolved. There are 15 residues in the CDR3. Germline V gene data show CDR1 as KGHSH and CDR2 as LQKENI. The V end lost 3 bases, the J end lost 4 bases, and 13 bases lay between the germline ends. DNA for the CDR3: TGTGCCAGCTCACCCCGTAGGTCGTCATACAATGAGCAGTTCTTC. Translation gives CASSPRRSSYNEQFF.

The chain couples TRBV27 to TRBJ2-5, with TRBD1 matching over 7 bases. V trimming: 5 bases; J trimming: 1 base; junction bases outside the gene matches: 1. Per the germline V gene, CDR1 is MNHEY and CDR2 is SMNVEV (reference sequence). The CDR3 extends over 13 amino acids. The CDR3 is CASSAGGQETQYF. CDR3 nucleotide sequence: TGTGCCAGCAGTGCAGGGGGCCAAGAGACCCAGTACTTC.

The chain carries TRBV7-8 and TRBJ2-7; 12 positions match TRBD2. The CDR3 runs 15 residues. V gave up 5 bases and J gave up 6 bases; unmatched junction bases: 8. Germline V gene data show CDR1 as SGHVS and CDR2 as FQNEAQ. DNA for the CDR3: TGTGCCAGCAGCCGAGCCCCGACTAGCGGGAGCGAGCAGTACTTC. Residues: CASSRAPTSGSEQYF. Combining the CDR3 with reference TRBV7-8 and TRBJ2-7 gives the whole variable domain GAGVSQSPRYKVAKRGQDVALRCDPISGHVSLFWYQQALGQGPEFLTYFQNEAQLDKSGLPSDRFFAERPEGSVSTLKIQRTQQEDSAVYLCASSRAPTSGSEQYFGPGTRLTVT.

The V gene is TRBV14, the J gene TRBJ2-7, with 7 bases fitting TRBD2. The CDR3 has 17 amino acids. Germline V gene lookup returns CDR1 SGHDN and CDR2 FVKESK. Unmatched junction bases numbered 18, after V lost 4 bases and J lost 6 bases. CDR3 sequence reads: CASSRIIAGGLLGEQYF. The CDR3 DNA follows: TGTGCCAGCAGCCGCATCATAGCGGGCGGACTTCTCGGCGAGCAGTACTTC.

The rearrangement uses TRBV27 and TRBJ2-3, with D unclear. CDR3 length equals 14 residues. Germline assignment: CDR1 MNHEY and CDR2 SMNVEV (reference sequence). Trimming left V 6 bases short and J 0 bases short, with 10 bases between. The CDR3 nucleotides read TGTGCCAGCAGAGGCCCCTGGAGCACAGATACGCAGTATTTT. Encoded protein: CASRGPWSTDTQYF.

V usage is TRBV4-1 and J usage is TRBJ2-1, with a possible D match to TRBD2 (6 bases). Trimming cost V 0 bases and J 0 bases, with 15 bases left between them. Germline V CDR1 and CDR2: MGHRA, YSYEKL. The CDR3 runs 18 residues. CDR3 loop: CASSQEPSGGSSYNEQFF. Here the CDR3 DNA reads TGCGCCAGCAGCCAAGAACCCTCCGGGGGTAGCTCCTACAATGAGCAGTTCTTC.

The V gene is TRBV18, the J gene TRBJ2-7, with no clear D. The CDR3 spans 13 residues. V shed 3 bases and J shed 0 bases, with 6 bases lying between them. Germline CDR1 and CDR2: KGHSH and LQKENI. For the CDR3, the DNA is TGTGCCAGCTCACCTGGATCCTCCTACGAGCAGTACTTC. This encodes CASSPGSSYEQYF.

The J gene is TRBJ2-2, the V gene TRBV30; TRBD2 might be the D (6 bases). Germline V lookup: CDR1 GTSNPN, CDR2 SVGIG (reference sequence). The V and J ends lost 0 bases and 3 bases respectively, with 11 bases between them. The CDR3 length is 15 residues. As DNA, the CDR3 is TGTGCCTGGAGTGTTGGGGGGTCGGACACCGGGGAGCTGTTTTTT. Protein sequence: CAWSVGGSDTGELFF.

This chain connects TRBV5-1 to TRBJ2-7, with TRBD2 identical over 8 bases. V was pared by 4 bases and J by 4 bases, with 7 bases of the junction left unmatched. From germline, CDR1 is SGHRS and CDR2 YFSETQ. The CDR3 is 14 amino acids. CDR3 protein: CASSLLAGSYEQYF. DNA for the CDR3: TGCGCCAGCAGCCTTCTAGCGGGCAGTTACGAGCAGTACTTC.

The sample holds one count of this clone. The chain joins TRBV6-5 to TRBJ2-5; D might be TRBD1 or TRBD2, each matching 5 bases. CDR3 length: 14 amino acids. The germline CDR1 and CDR2 sequences are MNHEY and SVGAGI. Trimming stripped 6 bases from V and 5 bases from J, with 16 bases between. This CDR3 is CASRIPGPQETQYF. The CDR3 coding sequence is TGTGCCAGCAGGATTCCGGGACCTCAGGAGACCCAGTACTTC.